Below, 28 T cell receptor beta chains from the same sample are listed, as sequenced in a study of spatial heterogeneity in lung cancer. Time point of the sample: sample taken at primary tumor resection. Sequencing covered unsorted whole RNA taken from tumor, nontumor lung or frozen PBMC. TCRdb called the 5' RACE reads again in MiXCR, with one record for every CDR3 protein. Among almost 75,000 distinct CDR3 sequences listed, more than 10% were seen once. Here the sequenced sample was PBMCs, taken at surgery. The origin of the receptors is a male donor with early-stage non-small cell lung cancer.

This clonotype has more than one count but fewer than ten. The gene calls are TRBV29-1 and TRBJ1-2; no firm D call. Germline lookup yields CDR1 SQVTM and CDR2 ANQGSEA. V lost 3 bases and J 1 base, leaving 12 bases between the germline ends. This CDR3 is built from 14 residues. CDR3 DNA sequence: TGCAGCGTTGAGGGTCGAGGGTTTAACTATGGCTACACCTTC. Amino acids: CSVEGRGFNYGYTF.

This clonotype was recorded a few times. The chain carries TRBV20-1 and TRBJ2-6, with D perhaps TRBD2 (6 bases). The CDR3 length is 16 residues. Germline CDR1 DFQATT, CDR2 SNEGSKA (reference sequence). Trimming removed 6 bases at V and 0 bases at J, with 15 bases between. DNA of the CDR3: TGCAGTGCCCCAATCGGAGGGAACTCTGGGGCCAACGTCCTGACTTTC. This encodes CSAPIGGNSGANVLTF.

The chain has TRBV9 and TRBJ1-1; 8 positions match TRBD1. The CDR3 is 15 amino acids. Germline CDR1 reads SGDLS; CDR2 reads YYNGEE. V gave up 4 bases and J gave up 3 bases; unmatched junction bases: 8. In DNA form, the CDR3 reads TGTGCCAGCAGCACACGGACAGGGCCGGACACTGAAGCTTTCTTT. It codes for CASSTRTGPDTEAFF.

The V gene is TRBV5-1, the J gene TRBJ2-5; TRBD2 might be the D (5 bases). Deletions cut 0 bases from V and 2 bases from J, with 11 bases between. The CDR3 extends over 15 amino acids. Germline loops: CDR1 SGHRS, CDR2 YFSETQ. The CDR3 loop reads CASSLVPGGQETQYF. In DNA, the CDR3 is TGCGCCAGCAGCTTGGTTCCGGGCGGGCAAGAGACCCAGTACTTC.

The J gene is TRBJ1-1, the V gene TRBV30; unclear D gene. Germline CDR1 is GTSNPN and CDR2 is SVGIG (reference sequence). This CDR3 has 13 residues. V was cut by 3 bases and J by 1 base, with 9 bases left in between. CDR3 DNA: TGTGCCTGGAGCCAGAATTCGAACACTGAAGCTTTCTTT. Its translation: CAWSQNSNTEAFF.

This clonotype was observed once. This chain links TRBV6-5 with TRBJ1-1; D is perhaps TRBD1 (5 bases). The ends were cut back, 7 bases at V and 1 base at J, with 10 bases in the middle. The CDR3 runs 13 residues. Germline V gene data show CDR1 as MNHEY and CDR2 as SVGAGI. CDR3 protein: CASMLGRNTEAFF. The CDR3, as DNA: TGTGCCAGCATGTTGGGGCGGAACACTGAAGCTTTCTTT.

The rearrangement uses TRBV4-2 and TRBJ2-2; 13 bases align to TRBD2. Germline-derived CDR1 and CDR2 are LGHNA and YNFKEQ. This CDR3 has 15 amino acids. V gave up 4 bases and J gave up 6 bases; unmatched junction bases: 2. In DNA, the CDR3 is TGTGCCAGCAGCCGAACTAGCGGGAGGGCCGGGGAGCTGTTTTTT. Protein product: CASSRTSGRAGELFF.

This clonotype was seen only a few times. This chain connects TRBV7-8 to TRBJ1-2; tentative D call: TRBD1 (5 bases). Trimming took off 4 bases at V and 7 bases at J, with 13 bases between the two ends. CDR1 SGHVS and CDR2 FQNEAQ come from the germline V gene. The CDR3 contains 13 residues. CDR3 amino acids: CASSWGGTSGYTF. The CDR3 DNA reads TGTGCCAGCAGCTGGGGAGGGACGAGTGGCTACACCTTC.

The V and J genes are TRBV5-1 and TRBJ1-5; TRBD1 matches at 7 bases. CDR1 SGHRS and CDR2 YFSETQ come from the germline V gene. Trimming removed 0 bases from V and 7 bases from J; junction bases left unmatched: 7. CDR3 length equals 15 residues. CDR3 amino acids: CASSLAGQNEQPQHF. CDR3 sequence (DNA): TGCGCCAGCAGCTTGGCGGGACAGAATGAGCAGCCCCAGCATTTT.

This clonotype is classed as medium-sized (0.01 to 0.1%). V gene TRBV29-1 combines with J gene TRBJ2-3; a weak D match, TRBD1 (7 bases). The V end lost 3 bases, the J end lost 2 bases, and 15 bases lay between the germline ends. The CDR3 contains 15 residues. Germline assignment: CDR1 SQVTM and CDR2 ANQGSEA. CDR3 loop: CSVESGGGFTDTQYF. The CDR3 coding sequence is TGCAGCGTTGAGTCCGGAGGGGGCTTCACAGATACGCAGTATTTT.

A few counts support this clonotype. The chain joins TRBV29-1 to TRBJ2-7, with D maybe TRBD1 (6 bases). The germline CDR1 and CDR2 sequences are SQVTM and ANQGSEA. V was pared by 4 bases and J by 9 bases, with 19 bases between. The CDR3 consists of 13 residues. The CDR3 reads CSVAPGTNQGQYF. CDR3 coding DNA: TGCAGCGTTGCGCCCGGGACAAACCAAGGGCAGTACTTC.

V and J are TRBV5-1 and TRBJ1-2; D not certain. CDR1 is SGHRS, CDR2 YFSETQ, per germline. Trimming removed 4 bases from V and 6 bases from J, with 16 bases in between. The CDR3 length is 14 residues. CDR3 coding DNA: TGCGCCAGCAGCCCAGAACCCCCGCTACATGGCTACACCTTC. Its protein product is CASSPEPPLHGYTF.

This clonotype was counted only a few times. The genes are TRBV7-9 and TRBJ2-1; 7 nucleotides match TRBD2. Germline CDR1 and CDR2: SEHNR and FQNEAQ (reference sequence). The CDR3 runs 15 residues. V was clipped by 5 bases and J by 8 bases; unmatched bases: 12. The CDR3 reads CASSPALRGSYEQFF. CDR3 DNA: TGTGCCAGCAGCCCTGCCCTTCGCGGGAGCTATGAGCAGTTCTTC.

This clonotype was counted only a few times. The CDR3 bases are TGCGCCAGCAGCCAAGCGGGACTAGCGAAAACAGATACGCAGTATTTT. This codes for CASSQAGLAKTDTQYF. This chain links TRBV4-3 with TRBJ2-3; 10 bases match TRBD2. The CDR3 covers 16 residues. Trimming cost V 1 base and J 3 bases; bases outside gene matches: 4. Germline V gene sequence: CDR1 LGHNA, CDR2 YSLEER.

This chain links TRBV11-2 with TRBJ2-3; D unresolved. This CDR3 is 15 amino acids long. Trimming took off 5 bases at V and 0 bases at J, with 12 bases between the two ends. In germline, CDR1 is SGHAT, CDR2 FQNNGV. In DNA form, the CDR3 reads TGTGCCAGCAGCCCGACGCCATCTAGCACAGATACGCAGTATTTT. Protein product: CASSPTPSSTDTQYF.

This clonotype has just a few counts. The chain is built from TRBV19 and TRBJ1-5, with a tentative D call TRBD1 (5 bases). The CDR3 runs 15 residues. Germline V CDR1 and CDR2: LNHDA, SQIVND (reference sequence). Trimming took off 5 bases at V and 2 bases at J, with 13 bases between the two ends. CDR3 residues: CASSHGAGGNQPQHF. The CDR3 DNA is TGTGCCAGTAGTCACGGGGCCGGCGGCAATCAGCCCCAGCATTTT.

This clonotype has just a few counts. V gene TRBV7-6 combines with J gene TRBJ2-7, with D maybe TRBD2 (6 bases). Between the trimmed V and J ends, which lost 5 bases and 6 bases, there was a span of 20 bases. The CDR3 is 15 amino acids. Germline V lookup: CDR1 SGHVS, CDR2 FNYEAQ. The CDR3, as DNA: TGTGCCAGCAGCATTGGAGCCGGGGGTACCGTCGAGCAGTACTTC. This encodes CASSIGAGGTVEQYF.

This clonotype was detected many times. This chain links TRBV20-1 with TRBJ2-7; D may be TRBD1 or TRBD2 (5 bases each). The CDR3 extends over 13 amino acids. V dropped 5 bases and J dropped 6 bases, with 17 bases sitting between them. From germline, CDR1 is DFQATT and CDR2 SNEGSKA (reference sequence). CDR3 protein: CSALDGALVEQYF. CDR3 coding DNA: TGCAGTGCTCTAGACGGGGCACTAGTCGAGCAGTACTTC.

There are many counts of this clonotype. The J gene is TRBJ2-3, the V gene TRBV9; 8 bases align to TRBD2. Germline V gene data show CDR1 as SGDLS and CDR2 as YYNGEE. The CDR3 has 17 amino acids. V lost 2 bases to trimming and J lost 1 base; unmatched junction nucleotides: 9. The CDR3 DNA follows: TGTGCCAGCAGCGTTTCGACCGGGACTAGAGGCACAGATACGCAGTATTTT. It yields the protein CASSVSTGTRGTDTQYF.

The V and J genes are TRBV20-1 and TRBJ2-1; TRBD2 matches at 7 bases. The CDR3 is made up of 13 amino acids. CDR1 is DFQATT and CDR2 is SNEGSKA in the germline V gene (reference sequence). The V gene end was trimmed by 5 bases and the J gene end by 8 bases; junction bases not matched to a gene: 9. The CDR3 DNA follows: TGCAGTGCTCCCGGGAGGACGGGAGATGAGCAGTTCTTC. The encoded protein is CSAPGRTGDEQFF.

The CDR3 loop is CASSLDSLSNTEAFF. Here the CDR3 DNA reads TGCGCCAGCAGCTTGGACAGCCTCTCGAACACTGAAGCTTTCTTT. This chain joins TRBV5-1 and TRBJ1-1; D is unresolved. The CDR3 extends over 15 amino acids. The V gene lost 0 bases and the J gene lost 1 base, with 10 bases spanning the gap. Looked up from germline, CDR1 is SGHRS and CDR2 is YFSETQ.

This clonotype has ten or more counts. The CDR3 DNA follows: TGCAGCGTCCATGGGCCAGGGCCTGAGCAGTACTTC. Translated: CSVHGPGPEQYF. The chain is built from TRBV29-1 and TRBJ2-7; TRBD1 is a possible D gene (5 bases). Trimming pared 6 bases from V and 7 bases from J, leaving 16 bases between. The CDR3 is 12 amino acids. Germline V gene lookup returns CDR1 SQVTM and CDR2 ANQGSEA.

The genes are TRBV11-2 and TRBJ2-1, with 7 positions matching TRBD2. The V gene's germline CDR1 is SGHAT and CDR2 FQNNGV. After removal of 5 bases from V and 5 bases from J, the junction contained 9 bases not matched to a gene. There are 15 residues in the CDR3. DNA of the CDR3: TGTGCCAGCAGCCCCCGGGCGGGAGTGAACAATGAGCAGTTCTTC. Translation gives CASSPRAGVNNEQFF.

This clonotype was picked up a small number of times. The rearrangement joins TRBV4-1 to TRBJ2-7; 15 nucleotides agree with TRBD2. This CDR3 contains 19 residues. Germline values: CDR1 MGHRA, CDR2 YSYEKL. Trimming removed 3 bases from V and 1 base from J; junction bases left unmatched: 10. The CDR3 nucleotides are TGCGCCAGCAGCCAGGGCCCGGGACTAGCGGGAGGTACTTCCTACGAGCAGTACTTC. As protein: CASSQGPGLAGGTSYEQYF.

This clonotype has only a few counts. V usage is TRBV5-4 and J usage is TRBJ2-7; unclear D gene. In germline, CDR1 is SGHNT, CDR2 YYREEE (reference sequence). CDR3 length: 12 amino acids. V shed 0 bases and J shed 6 bases, with 7 bases lying between them. The CDR3: CASSLDRAEQYF. CDR3 nucleotides: TGTGCCAGCAGCTTGGATCGGGCCGAGCAGTACTTC.

There are a few counts of this clonotype. The chain combines TRBV7-2 with TRBJ2-3; 9 bases line up with TRBD2. V was clipped by 5 bases and J by 1 base; unmatched bases: 4. The germline V gene has CDR1 SGHTA and CDR2 FQGNSA. The CDR3 length is 15 residues. The CDR3 DNA reads as TGTGCCAGCAGCCTGACTAGCGGAGGCACAGATACGCAGTATTTT. Protein: CASSLTSGGTDTQYF.

In this sample, this clonotype turned up many times. V usage is TRBV6-2 or TRBV6-3 and J usage is TRBJ1-2; unclear D gene. V lost 2 bases and J lost 4, with 5 bases in between. CDR1 is MNHEY and CDR2 is SVGEGT in the germline V gene. This CDR3 contains 12 residues. CDR3 in DNA: TGTGCCAGCAGTTACAGAGGCTATGGCTACACCTTC. Encoded protein: CASSYRGYGYTF.

This clonotype was observed a few times. This chain connects TRBV13 to TRBJ1-1, with a possible D match to TRBD1 (5 bases). Trimming shortened V by 6 bases and J by 6 bases, and 17 bases separated the two germline ends. CDR3 length: 14 residues. Per the germline V gene, CDR1 is PRHDT and CDR2 is FYEKMQ (reference sequence). The CDR3 loop is CASRPGRVSAEAFF. In DNA form, the CDR3 reads TGTGCCAGCAGGCCAGGCAGGGTCTCAGCTGAAGCTTTCTTT. Looking up the rest from reference TRBV13 and TRBJ1-1 gives the full variable domain: AAGVIQSPRHLIKEKRETATLKCYPIPRHDTVYWYQQGPGQDPQFLISFYEKMQSDKGSIPDRFSAQQFSDYHSELNMSSLELGDSALYFCASRPGRVSAEAFFGQGTRLTVV.